Each of the 29 T cell receptor beta chains below was sequenced from the same sample in a study of beta chain features in type 1 diabetes. General study results and limits: Shortening that was moderate but significant affected the TCRB CDR3s of Type 1 diabetes patients in all four CD4+ subsets.

No antigen is known for these receptors. Sequencing targeted expressed TCRB transcripts, as all isolated RNA had been reverse transcribed. Generated by immunoSEQ multiplex PCR, the TCRdb table keeps only in-frame clones and is missing some. Of about 360,000 clones in the sample, over 10% were seen once. Sequencing input: naive CD4+ T cells from blood. These receptors were obtained from a woman between 18 and 29 years old with type 1 diabetes.

This clone turned up a few times. The chain employs TRBV7-2 and TRBJ2-7; 7 bases are a match to TRBD2. CDR1 is SGHTA and CDR2 is FQGNSA in the germline V gene. Losses at the gene ends were 5 bases for V and 0 bases for J; bases not matched to a gene: 7. The CDR3 extends over 15 amino acids. CDR3 amino acids: CASSPSGVNSYEQYF. CDR3 sequence (DNA): TGTGCCAGCAGCCCAAGCGGGGTAAACTCCTACGAGCAGTACTTC. Based on the CDR3 plus reference TRBV7-2 and TRBJ2-7, the full variable domain is GAGVSQSPSNKVTEKGKDVELRCDPISGHTALYWYRQSLGQGLEFLIYFQGNSAPDKSGLPSDRFSAERTGGSVSTLTIQRTQQEDSAVYLCASSPSGVNSYEQYFGPGTRLTVT.

This clone was observed a handful of times. This rearrangement joins TRBV9 to TRBJ2-3; weak D call: TRBD1 (6 bases). This CDR3 is built from 15 residues. Trimming removed 1 base at V and 4 bases at J, with 13 bases between. CDR1 and CDR2 from the germline V gene are SGDLS and YYNGEE. CDR3 residues: CASSVSEGGADTQYF. The CDR3 coding sequence is TGTGCCAGCAGCGTAAGTGAAGGGGGTGCAGATACGCAGTATTTT.

This clone was detected a few times. This rearrangement joins TRBV2 to TRBJ2-2; no firm D call. CDR1 is SNHLY and CDR2 is FYNNEI in the germline V gene. The CDR3 consists of 15 residues. V lost 5 bases and J lost 0, with 10 bases in between. This CDR3 is CASSLYPSNTGELFF. In DNA form, the CDR3 reads TGTGCCAGCAGTCTCTACCCCTCGAACACCGGGGAGCTGTTTTTT.

In this sample, this clone turned up a few times. The CDR3 loop reads CATPSGQRTGELFF. The DNA for the CDR3 is TGTGCCACCCCCTCGGGACAGCGGACCGGGGAGCTGTTTTTT. The J gene is TRBJ2-2, the V gene TRBV7-8, with 7 bases matching TRBD1. Germline-derived CDR1 and CDR2 are SGHVS and FQNEAQ. The CDR3 length is 14 residues. The V gene end was trimmed by 10 bases and the J gene end by 5 bases; junction bases not matched to a gene: 10.

This clone has only a few counts. The chain links TRBV5-4 to TRBJ1-2, with D possibly TRBD1 on 6 matching bases. CDR3 length: 15 amino acids. Germline V gene data show CDR1 as SGHNT and CDR2 as YYREEE (reference sequence). Trimming shortened V by 4 bases and J by 7 bases, and 20 bases separated the two germline ends. In nucleotides, the CDR3 is TGTGCCAGCAGCGGAATGGGGACACTAAAGTCTGGCTACACCTTC. Amino acids: CASSGMGTLKSGYTF.

The table lists this clone with a few counts. V gene TRBV5-1 combines with J gene TRBJ2-3; the match to TRBD2 covers 10 bases. Trimming cost V 3 bases and J 4 bases; bases outside gene matches: 5. The CDR3 contains 15 residues. Per germline, CDR1 SGHRS and CDR2 YFSETQ. Here the CDR3 DNA reads TGCGCCAGCAGCTCCCGGACTAGCGGTCCAGATACGCAGTATTTT. Protein product: CASSSRTSGPDTQYF.

A few counts support this clone. The gene calls are TRBV4-2 and TRBJ2-5; 8 nucleotides agree with TRBD2. In germline, CDR1 is LGHNA, CDR2 YNFKEQ. The V segment lost 1 base and the J segment 5 bases; nucleotides outside the gene matches: 12. The CDR3 covers 17 residues. The CDR3 DNA is TGTGCCAGCAGCCAAGTACCGAGCGGGAGAAATTTTGAGACCCAGTACTTC. Protein: CASSQVPSGRNFETQYF.

The chain recombines TRBV7-2 with TRBJ1-3; no clear D. The CDR3 spans 11 residues. The germline V gene encodes CDR1 SGHTA and CDR2 FQGNSA. Trimming left V 7 bases short and J 6 bases short, with 7 bases between. In nucleotides, the CDR3 is TGTGCCAGCATCTTCAAAAACACCATATATTTT. Translated, it gives CASIFKNTIYF.

This clone was observed a handful of times. The chain combines TRBV30 with TRBJ1-4; 8 positions match TRBD1. The CDR3 length is 12 residues. Trimming at V came to 0 bases and at J to 11 bases, leaving 2 bases not matched to a gene. The germline CDR1 and CDR2 sequences are GTSNPN and SVGIG (reference sequence). In nucleotides, the CDR3 is TGTGCCTGGAGTGTACGGGACAGGAAACTGTTTTTT. As protein: CAWSVRDRKLFF.

V gene TRBV7-2 combines with J gene TRBJ2-1; 7 nucleotides agree with TRBD2. This CDR3 is 15 amino acids long. J was trimmed by 9 bases and V by 1 base; bases with no gene match: 9. The germline V gene has CDR1 SGHTA and CDR2 FQGNSA. The chain's CDR3 is CASSLDSGGSIEQFF. The DNA for the CDR3 is TGTGCCAGCAGCTTAGACTCGGGCGGGAGTATTGAGCAGTTCTTC.

This chain uses TRBV14 with TRBJ1-4, with no clear D. This CDR3 is built from 15 residues. CDR1 SGHDN and CDR2 FVKESK come from the germline V gene. V dropped 1 base and J dropped 9 bases, with 15 bases sitting between them. The CDR3 coding sequence is TGTGCCAGCAGCCAAGGATGGCCCCCAATGAAAAAACTGTTTTTT. Translating gives CASSQGWPPMKKLFF.

There are a few counts of this clone. This chain joins TRBV15 and TRBJ2-1; possibly TRBD2 for D (6 bases). This CDR3 has 14 residues. Germline CDR1 LNHNV, CDR2 YYDKDF (reference sequence). Trimming took off 5 bases at V and 4 bases at J, with 12 bases between the two ends. The CDR3 DNA is TGTGCCACCAGCCCGACTAGGGATTACAATGAGCAGTTCTTC. It translates to CATSPTRDYNEQFF.

The chain uses TRBV30 and TRBJ2-1; D might be TRBD1 (5 bases). V lost 0 bases and J lost 9, with 15 bases in between. The CDR3 is 14 residues long. Germline V CDR1 and CDR2: GTSNPN, SVGIG (reference sequence). CDR3 DNA sequence: TGTGCCTGGAGTGTAATGGGGCCGATTGGTGAGCAGTTCTTC. Protein sequence: CAWSVMGPIGEQFF.

The rearrangement links TRBV10-3 to TRBJ2-3, with D possibly TRBD2 on 6 matching bases. The CDR3 spans 14 residues. V was shortened by 11 bases and J by 0 bases, with 15 bases between the two germline ends. Looked up from germline, CDR1 is ENHRY and CDR2 is SYGVKD. CDR3 amino acids: CAGAVAGSTDTQYF. DNA of the CDR3: TGTGCCGGAGCAGTGGCGGGAAGCACAGATACGCAGTATTTT.

The chain has TRBV4-3 and TRBJ1-1; D is perhaps TRBD1 (6 bases). Germline CDR1 is LGHNA and CDR2 is YSLEER. The CDR3 sequence is 17 residues long. V gave up 0 bases and J gave up 1 base, with 15 bases separating them. The CDR3 protein is CASSQEFRGYTNTEAFF. The CDR3 bases are TGCGCCAGCAGCCAAGAATTCAGGGGATATACGAACACTGAAGCTTTCTTT.

This clone was picked up a small number of times. The V call is TRBV5-1, the J call TRBJ2-1; 9 bases fit TRBD1. V lost 5 bases, J lost 7 bases, and 7 bases stayed unmatched. Germline V gene sequence: CDR1 SGHRS, CDR2 YFSETQ. CDR3 size: 14 residues. The DNA of the CDR3 is TGCGCCAGCAGGCCCGGGACAGGGAATAATGAGCAGTTCTTC. Translated: CASRPGTGNNEQFF.

The chain carries TRBV2 and TRBJ1-3; possible D gene TRBD1, 5 bases. CDR3 length equals 12 residues. V lost 7 bases and J 3 bases, leaving 7 bases between the germline ends. From germline, CDR1 is SNHLY and CDR2 FYNNEI. The CDR3 nucleotides are TGTGCCAGCACGGGGGATGGAAACACCATATATTTT. It codes for CASTGDGNTIYF.

This clone was seen a few times. The J gene is TRBJ1-2, the V gene TRBV27, with 7 bases matching TRBD1. Unmatched junction bases numbered 6, after V lost 7 bases and J lost 4 bases. Germline V gene sequence: CDR1 MNHEY, CDR2 SMNVEV (reference sequence). This CDR3 is 13 amino acids long. The CDR3 loop is CASKVAGGYGYTF. The CDR3 bases are TGTGCCAGCAAGGTAGCAGGGGGCTATGGCTACACCTTC.

The genes are TRBV18 and TRBJ2-3; D unresolved. Trimming took off 3 bases at V and 4 bases at J, with 11 bases between the two ends. The CDR3 runs to 14 residues. CDR1 is KGHSH and CDR2 is LQKENI in the germline V gene. Written as DNA, the CDR3 is TGTGCCAGCTCACCTGGGTCAGGTTCAGATACGCAGTATTTT. Translating gives CASSPGSGSDTQYF.

V usage is TRBV28 and J usage is TRBJ2-7; D is uncertain. Between the trimmed V and J ends, which lost 3 bases and 0 bases, there was a span of 9 bases. Germline V CDR1 and CDR2: MDHEN, SYDVKM. The CDR3 loop spans 14 amino acids. This chain's CDR3 is CASSLSVSSYEQYF. The CDR3 DNA is TGTGCCAGCAGTTTGTCGGTTTCCTCCTACGAGCAGTACTTC.

The chain recombines TRBV5-4 with TRBJ2-2, with TRBD1 as a possible D gene (6 bases). The germline V gene encodes CDR1 SGHNT and CDR2 YYREEE (reference sequence). Between the trimmed V and J ends, which lost 4 bases and 5 bases, there was a span of 15 bases. This CDR3 is 15 amino acids long. The DNA of the CDR3 is TGTGCCAGCAGCGTAGGCACAGGGTTTACCGGGGAGCTGTTTTTT. It codes for CASSVGTGFTGELFF.

This clone has a handful of counts. Other nucleotide sequences in the sample specify the same CDR3. This chain links TRBV5-1 with TRBJ1-2, with D perhaps matching TRBD1 (5 bases). The V gene lost 4 bases and the J gene lost 4 bases, with 11 bases spanning the gap. Germline V gene lookup returns CDR1 SGHRS and CDR2 YFSETQ. This CDR3 is built from 13 residues. CDR3 protein: CASSPDSFYGYTF. The CDR3 bases are TGCGCCAGCAGCCCCGACAGTTTCTATGGCTACACCTTC.

The V call is TRBV29-1, the J call TRBJ2-6; TRBD1 aligns across 7 bases. With V trimmed by 6 bases and J by 2 bases, 10 bases remained unmatched. The CDR3 contains 16 residues. In germline, CDR1 is SQVTM, CDR2 ANQGSEA. The CDR3 DNA follows: TGCAGCGTCCGACAGGGCGGTAGAACTGGGGCCAACGTCCTGACTTTC. Amino acid sequence: CSVRQGGRTGANVLTF.

Only a few counts were recorded for this clone. The rearrangement uses TRBV7-9 and TRBJ2-5, with TRBD2 identical over 8 bases. Germline loops: CDR1 SEHNR, CDR2 FQNEAQ (reference sequence). The CDR3 covers 14 residues. After removal of 5 bases from V and 2 bases from J, the junction contained 4 bases not matched to a gene. The CDR3 spells CASSRLARQETQYF. CDR3 nucleotide sequence: TGTGCCAGCAGCCGACTAGCGAGACAAGAGACCCAGTACTTC.

This clone was observed a handful of times. V usage is TRBV5-4 and J usage is TRBJ1-2; possible D gene TRBD1, 6 bases. This CDR3 comprises 15 residues. V dropped 4 bases and J dropped 0 bases, with 13 bases sitting between them. CDR1 is SGHNT and CDR2 is YYREEE in the germline V gene (reference sequence). CDR3 coding DNA: TGTGCCAGCAGCCGTGGGGACACGGCTAACTATGGCTACACCTTC. Its protein is CASSRGDTANYGYTF.

The chain is built from TRBV4-2 and TRBJ2-2; maybe TRBD1 (5 bases). V was pared by 4 bases and J by 0 bases, with 21 bases between. CDR3 length: 19 amino acids. The V gene's germline CDR1 is LGHNA and CDR2 YNFKEQ. The CDR3, as DNA: TGTGCCAGCAGCCCTTTCGGACAAGGAAGGGCCTCGAACACCGGGGAGCTGTTTTTT. Its protein product is CASSPFGQGRASNTGELFF.

V gene TRBV10-3 combines with J gene TRBJ2-1, with TRBD1 matching 8 bases. The germline V gene encodes CDR1 ENHRY and CDR2 SYGVKD. With V trimmed by 4 bases and J by 4 bases, 0 bases remained unmatched. This CDR3 region has 13 residues. The CDR3, as DNA: TGTGCCATCAGTGGGGACAGGTACAATGAGCAGTTCTTC. It codes for CAISGDRYNEQFF.

This clone was detected a few times. The chain links TRBV28 to TRBJ2-7; D might be TRBD2 (5 bases). The CDR3 sequence is 14 residues long. Trimming removed 7 bases from V and 2 bases from J, with 15 bases in between. Germline loops: CDR1 MDHEN, CDR2 SYDVKM. The CDR3 region is CASKVSGKTYEQYF. CDR3 nucleotide sequence: TGTGCCAGCAAGGTGAGCGGTAAAACCTACGAGCAGTACTTC.

The chain carries TRBV7-9 and TRBJ1-6, with D unclear. The germline V gene encodes CDR1 SEHNR and CDR2 FQNEAQ (reference sequence). The CDR3 is 16 residues long. The V end lost 1 base, the J end lost 0 bases, and 7 bases lay between the germline ends. The CDR3 nucleotides are TGTGCCAGCAGCTTAGAGAAGAGCTCCTATAATTCACCCCTCCACTTT. Translated: CASSLEKSSYNSPLHF.